This T cell receptor (beta chain) derives from a study of blood T cell repertoires in COVID-19. This CDR3 is 16 amino acids long. Germline CDR1 and CDR2: SGHAT and FQNNGV. Trimming cost V 1 base and J 4 bases; bases outside gene matches: 9. The method was immunoSEQ multiplex PCR; TCRdb's version includes in-frame clones alone and lacks a portion of them. This table holds 100,000 to 120,000 clones, 80% to 90% found once. The source material was peripheral blood. The sequence came from a woman aged 45-65 years with acute or convalescent COVID-19. The V and J genes are TRBV11-2 and TRBJ2-5; TRBD2 aligns across 7 bases. The CDR3 loop is CASSLGLAVRGETQYF. CDR3 DNA sequence: TGTGCCAGCAGCTTAGGTCTAGCGGTAAGGGGAGAGACCCAGTACTTC.